This T cell receptor beta chain was captured in a study of cytomegalovirus exposure and HLA in healthy donors. The V and J ends lost 2 bases and 4 bases, in that order; junction bases with no gene match: 3. Germline lookup yields CDR1 WNHNN and CDR2 SYGVQD (reference sequence). The CDR3 runs to 15 residues. Primers for the PCR totalled 60 Vbeta and 13 Jbeta. Some clones are missing from TCRdb's copy, which holds only in-frame ones; the method was immunoSEQ multiplex PCR. Of 110,000 to 150,000 clones in the sample, 78% are singletons; the top ten hold 2.5% to 3%. Specimen: PBMCs. The chain joins TRBV10-1 to TRBJ1-2; the match to TRBD1 covers 11 bases. The origin of this receptor is a male donor in good health and CMV-seronegative. The CDR3 protein is CASSERTGGRYGYTF. The DNA for the CDR3 is TGCGCCAGCAGTGAGAGGACAGGGGGCCGCTATGGCTACACCTTC.